This T cell receptor (beta chain) comes out of a study of T cells in Graves' hyperthyroidism and ophthalmopathy. Disease duration under 2 months; hyperthyroidism patients were aged 18 to 65. Using RNA transcripts as the source, TCR beta CDR3 regions were amplified. HTBI primers were the set used in a first-round RT-PCR of the TCR CDR3. Each CDR3 protein is one row after TCRdb ran MiXCR on the multiplex PCR reads. The sample lists 650,000 to 700,000 distinct CDR3 sequences; around a sixth were seen once. The specimen was blood. This TCR came from a man in his fifties or sixties with Graves' hyperthyroidism.

CDR3 in DNA: TGCGCCAGCAGCTTGTTTAGCGGGAGTTACGAGCAGTACTTC. Translated: CASSLFSGSYEQYF. The chain links TRBV5-1 to TRBJ2-7; 9 bases agree with TRBD2. J was trimmed by 4 bases and V by 1 base; bases with no gene match: 3. This CDR3 region has 14 residues. CDR1 is SGHRS, CDR2 YFSETQ, per germline.